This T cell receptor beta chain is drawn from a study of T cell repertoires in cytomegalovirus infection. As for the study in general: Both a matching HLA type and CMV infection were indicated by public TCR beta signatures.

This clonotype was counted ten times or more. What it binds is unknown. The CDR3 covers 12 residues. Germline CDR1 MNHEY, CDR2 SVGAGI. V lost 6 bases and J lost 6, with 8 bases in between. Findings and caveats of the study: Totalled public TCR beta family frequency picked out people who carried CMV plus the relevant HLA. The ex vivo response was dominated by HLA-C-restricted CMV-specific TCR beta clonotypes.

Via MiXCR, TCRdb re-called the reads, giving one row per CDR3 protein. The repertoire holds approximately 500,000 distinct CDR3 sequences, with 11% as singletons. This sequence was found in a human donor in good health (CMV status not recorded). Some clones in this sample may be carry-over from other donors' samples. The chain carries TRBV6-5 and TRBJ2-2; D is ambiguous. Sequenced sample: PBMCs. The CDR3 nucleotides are TGTGCCAGCAGCTTTGCACCCGGGGAGCTGTTTTTT. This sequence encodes CASSFAPGELFF.